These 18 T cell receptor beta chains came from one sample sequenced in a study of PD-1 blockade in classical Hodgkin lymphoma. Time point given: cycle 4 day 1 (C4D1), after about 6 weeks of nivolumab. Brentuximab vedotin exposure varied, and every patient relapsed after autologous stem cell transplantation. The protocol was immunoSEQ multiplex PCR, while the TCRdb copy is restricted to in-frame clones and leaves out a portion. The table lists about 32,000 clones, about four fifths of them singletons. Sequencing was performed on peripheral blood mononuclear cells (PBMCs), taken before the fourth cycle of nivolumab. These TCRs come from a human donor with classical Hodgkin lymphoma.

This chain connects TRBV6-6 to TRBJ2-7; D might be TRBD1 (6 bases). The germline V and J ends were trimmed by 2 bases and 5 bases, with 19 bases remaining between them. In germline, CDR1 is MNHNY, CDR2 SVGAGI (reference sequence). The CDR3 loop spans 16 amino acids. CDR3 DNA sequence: TGTGCCAGCAGTTACCGCATGGGACACCCCTTGGACGAGCAGTACTTC. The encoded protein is CASSYRMGHPLDEQYF.

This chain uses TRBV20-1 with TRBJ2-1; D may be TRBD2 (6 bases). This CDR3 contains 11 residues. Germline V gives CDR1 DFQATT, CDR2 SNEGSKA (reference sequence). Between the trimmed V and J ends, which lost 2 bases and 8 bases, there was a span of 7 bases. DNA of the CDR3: TGCAGTGCTAGATGGGGGGATGAGCAGTTCTTC. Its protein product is CSARWGDEQFF.

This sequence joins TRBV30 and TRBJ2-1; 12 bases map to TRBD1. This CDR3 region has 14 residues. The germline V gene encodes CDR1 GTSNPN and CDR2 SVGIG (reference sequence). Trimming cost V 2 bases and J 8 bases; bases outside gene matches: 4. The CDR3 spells CAWSPGQGADEQFF. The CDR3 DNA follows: TGTGCCTGGAGTCCGGGACAGGGGGCTGATGAGCAGTTCTTC.

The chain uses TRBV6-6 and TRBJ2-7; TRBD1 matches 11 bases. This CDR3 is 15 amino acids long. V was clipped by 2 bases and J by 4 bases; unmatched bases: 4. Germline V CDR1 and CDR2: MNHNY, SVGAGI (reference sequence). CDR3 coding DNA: TGTGCCAGCAGTTACGGGACAGGGGGTAGGTACGAGCAGTACTTC. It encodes CASSYGTGGRYEQYF.

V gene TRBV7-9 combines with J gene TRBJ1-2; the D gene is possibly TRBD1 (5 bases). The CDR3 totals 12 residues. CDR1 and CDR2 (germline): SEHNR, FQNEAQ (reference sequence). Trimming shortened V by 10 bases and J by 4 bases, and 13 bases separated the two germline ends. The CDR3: CATAGDGYGYTF. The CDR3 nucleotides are TGTGCCACGGCGGGGGACGGCTATGGCTACACCTTC.

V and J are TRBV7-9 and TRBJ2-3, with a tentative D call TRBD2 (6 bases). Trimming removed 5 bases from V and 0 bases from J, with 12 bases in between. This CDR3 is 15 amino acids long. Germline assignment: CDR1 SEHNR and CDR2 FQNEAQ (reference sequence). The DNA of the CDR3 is TGTGCCAGCAGCCGGGGGACGGATAGCACAGATACGCAGTATTTT. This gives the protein CASSRGTDSTDTQYF. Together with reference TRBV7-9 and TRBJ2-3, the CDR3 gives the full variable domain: DTGVSQNPRHKITKRGQNVTFRCDPISEHNRLYWYRQTLGQGPEFLTYFQNEAQLEKSRLLSDRFSAERPKGSFSTLEIQRTEQGDSAMYLCASSRGTDSTDTQYFGPGTRLTVL.

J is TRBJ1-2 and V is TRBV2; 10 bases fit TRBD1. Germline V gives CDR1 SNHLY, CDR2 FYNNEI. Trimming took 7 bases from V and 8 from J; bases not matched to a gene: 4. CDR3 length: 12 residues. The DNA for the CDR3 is TGTGCCAGCACTCGGGACAGGGGCGGCTACACCTTC. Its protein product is CASTRDRGGYTF.

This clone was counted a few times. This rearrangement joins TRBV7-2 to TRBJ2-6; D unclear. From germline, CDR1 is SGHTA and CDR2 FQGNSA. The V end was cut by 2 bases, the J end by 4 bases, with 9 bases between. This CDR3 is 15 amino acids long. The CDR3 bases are TGTGCCAGCAGCTTATTGTCCCAAGGGGCCAACGTCCTGACTTTC. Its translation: CASSLLSQGANVLTF.

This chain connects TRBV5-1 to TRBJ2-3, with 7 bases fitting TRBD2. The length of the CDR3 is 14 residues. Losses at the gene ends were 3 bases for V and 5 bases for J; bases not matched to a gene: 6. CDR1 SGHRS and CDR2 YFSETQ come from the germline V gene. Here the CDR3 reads CASSWGASGDTQYF. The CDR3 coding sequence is TGCGCCAGCAGCTGGGGAGCTAGCGGAGATACGCAGTATTTT.

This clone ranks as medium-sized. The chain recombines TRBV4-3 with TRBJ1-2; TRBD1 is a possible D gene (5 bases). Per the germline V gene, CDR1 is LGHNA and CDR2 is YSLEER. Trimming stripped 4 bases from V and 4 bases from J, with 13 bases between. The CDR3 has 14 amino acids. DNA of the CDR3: TGCGCCAGCAGCCCGTCGAGGGACTCCTATGGCTACACCTTC. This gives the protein CASSPSRDSYGYTF.

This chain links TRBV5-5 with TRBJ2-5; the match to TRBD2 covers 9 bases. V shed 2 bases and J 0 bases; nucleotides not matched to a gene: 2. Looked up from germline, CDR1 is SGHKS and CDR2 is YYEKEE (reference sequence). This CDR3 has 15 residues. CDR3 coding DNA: TGTGCCAGCAGCTTCGGCGGGGGGGACCAAGAGACCCAGTACTTC. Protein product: CASSFGGGDQETQYF.

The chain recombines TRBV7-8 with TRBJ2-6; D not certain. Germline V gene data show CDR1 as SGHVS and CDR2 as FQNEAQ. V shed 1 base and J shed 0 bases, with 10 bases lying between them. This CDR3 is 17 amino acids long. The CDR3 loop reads CASSLGLTTSGANVLTF. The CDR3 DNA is TGTGCCAGCAGCTTAGGGCTTACAACCTCTGGGGCCAACGTCCTGACTTTC.

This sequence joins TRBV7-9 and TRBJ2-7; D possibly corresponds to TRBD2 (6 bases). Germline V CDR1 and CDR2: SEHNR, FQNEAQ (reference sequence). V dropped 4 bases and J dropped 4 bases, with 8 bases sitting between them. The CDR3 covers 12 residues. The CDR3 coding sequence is TGTGCCAGCAGCTGGGACTGGTACGAGCAGTACTTC. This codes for CASSWDWYEQYF.

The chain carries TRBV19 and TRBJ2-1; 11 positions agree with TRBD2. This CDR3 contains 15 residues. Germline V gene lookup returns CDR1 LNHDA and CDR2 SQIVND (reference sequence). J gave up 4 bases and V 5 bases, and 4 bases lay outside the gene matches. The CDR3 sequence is CASSAGTSGYNEQFF. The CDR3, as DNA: TGTGCCAGTAGTGCCGGGACTAGCGGTTACAATGAGCAGTTCTTC.

As DNA, the CDR3 is TGTGCCAGCAGCTTAGTTGGGGTTAGAGAGTCAGATACGCAGTATTTT. It yields the protein CASSLVGVRESDTQYF. The V gene is TRBV7-9, the J gene TRBJ2-3, with no clear D. The V gene's germline CDR1 is SEHNR and CDR2 FQNEAQ (reference sequence). The V and J ends lost 1 base and 4 bases respectively, with 15 bases between them. The CDR3 has 16 residues. The whole variable domain, filled in from reference TRBV7-9 and TRBJ2-3, reads DTGVSQNPRHKITKRGQNVTFRCDPISEHNRLYWYRQTLGQGPEFLTYFQNEAQLEKSRLLSDRFSAERPKGSFSTLEIQRTEQGDSAMYLCASSLVGVRESDTQYFGPGTRLTVL.

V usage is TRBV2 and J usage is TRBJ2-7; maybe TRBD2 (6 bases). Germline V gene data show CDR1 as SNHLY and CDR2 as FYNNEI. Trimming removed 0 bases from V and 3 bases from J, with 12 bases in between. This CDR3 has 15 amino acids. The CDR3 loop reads CASSEALLGGYEQYF. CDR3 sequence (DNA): TGTGCCAGCAGTGAAGCGCTTCTGGGGGGCTACGAGCAGTACTTC.

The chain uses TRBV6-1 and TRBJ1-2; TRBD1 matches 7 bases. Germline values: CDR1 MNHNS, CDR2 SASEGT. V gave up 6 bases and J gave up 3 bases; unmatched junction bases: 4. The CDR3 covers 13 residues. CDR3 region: CASRVGQYYGYTF. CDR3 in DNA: TGTGCCAGCAGGGTGGGACAGTACTATGGCTACACCTTC.

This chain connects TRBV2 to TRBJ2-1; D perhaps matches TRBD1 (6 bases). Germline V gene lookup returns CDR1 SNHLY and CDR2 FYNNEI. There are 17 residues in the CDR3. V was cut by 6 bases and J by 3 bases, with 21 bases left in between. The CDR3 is CASSALQPGHLYNEQFF. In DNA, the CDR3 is TGTGCCAGCAGCGCCCTTCAGCCGGGACACCTCTACAATGAGCAGTTCTTC.